These 25 T cell receptor beta chains share one sample of origin, sequenced in a study of blood T cell repertoires in COVID-19. Some clones are missing from TCRdb's copy, which holds only in-frame ones; the method was immunoSEQ multiplex PCR. Counted here are 200,000 to 250,000 clones, about 88% occurring once; the ten biggest clones make up 1.5% to 2%. The sequencing sample was made of peripheral blood. These receptors all come from a man between 65 and 85 years old with acute or convalescent COVID-19.

The J gene is TRBJ2-2, the V gene TRBV7-2; TRBD2 agrees at 9 bases. This CDR3 comprises 15 residues. The trim removed 3 bases at V and 5 bases at J, leaving 4 bases unmatched. Germline CDR1 and CDR2: SGHTA and FQGNSA. Written as DNA, the CDR3 is TGTGCCAGCAGCTTGACTAGCGGTCTAACCGGGGAGCTGTTTTTT. This sequence encodes CASSLTSGLTGELFF.

The chain combines TRBV25-1 with TRBJ1-1; 9 positions match TRBD1. V shed 6 bases, J shed 4 bases, and the junction held 3 bases outside the gene matches. The CDR3 runs to 13 residues. Per the germline V gene, CDR1 is MGHDK and CDR2 is SYGVNS. The chain's CDR3 is CASRETGGTEAFF. Here the CDR3 DNA reads TGTGCCAGCAGGGAGACAGGGGGCACTGAAGCTTTCTTT. Drawing the rest from reference TRBV25-1 and TRBJ1-1, the complete variable domain is EADIYQTPRYLVIGTGKKITLECSQTMGHDKMYWYQQDPGMELHLIHYSYGVNSTEKGDLSSESTVSRIRTEHFPLTLESARPSHTSQYLCASRETGGTEAFFGQGTRLTVV.

The rearrangement uses TRBV11-1 and TRBJ1-2; 9 nucleotides line up with TRBD1. The CDR3 spans 14 residues. Germline lookup yields CDR1 SGHAT and CDR2 FQDESV (reference sequence). Germline trimming cut 2 bases from V and 5 bases from J; bases unmatched to any gene: 3. CDR3 sequence (DNA): TGTGCCAGCAGCTTAACAGGGGGCGATTATGGCTACACCTTC. Translating gives CASSLTGGDYGYTF.

The J gene is TRBJ1-1, the V gene TRBV27; D is perhaps TRBD1 (6 bases). Trimming pared 4 bases from V and 0 bases from J, leaving 15 bases between. Germline CDR1 and CDR2: MNHEY and SMNVEV (reference sequence). The CDR3 totals 16 residues. CDR3 residues: CASSSRGGAMNTEAFF. CDR3 nucleotide sequence: TGTGCCAGCAGTTCCCGTGGGGGCGCTATGAACACTGAAGCTTTCTTT.

The chain links TRBV18 to TRBJ1-1; D call uncertain. Trimming took 8 bases from V and 0 from J, leaving 10 bases between them. CDR1 is KGHSH and CDR2 is LQKENI in the germline V gene. The length of the CDR3 is 13 residues. The CDR3: CASREGVNTEAFF. Here the CDR3 DNA reads TGTGCCAGCCGGGAAGGAGTGAACACTGAAGCTTTCTTT.

The rearrangement joins TRBV7-2 to TRBJ2-7; tentative D call: TRBD2 (5 bases). The germline V and J ends were trimmed by 4 bases and 3 bases, with 19 bases remaining between them. The CDR3 length is 16 residues. The germline V gene has CDR1 SGHTA and CDR2 FQGNSA. The CDR3 spells CASSSSGTPTLYEQYF. CDR3 in DNA: TGTGCCAGCAGCTCCTCGGGAACCCCTACGCTCTACGAGCAGTACTTC.

The rearrangement uses TRBV6-1 and TRBJ2-1; no clear D gene. Germline loops: CDR1 MNHNS, CDR2 SASEGT. Trimming removed 5 bases at V and 6 bases at J, with 11 bases between. This CDR3 has 13 residues. DNA for the CDR3: TGTGCCAGCAGTCTACCCGCCGGCAATGAGCAGTTCTTC. This codes for CASSLPAGNEQFF.

The rearrangement links TRBV6-2 or TRBV6-3 to TRBJ1-4; 8 nucleotides align to TRBD1. The germline V gene encodes CDR1 MNHEY and CDR2 SVGEGT. The CDR3 runs 17 residues. V dropped 3 bases and J dropped 6; count of bases not matched to a gene: 12. The DNA for the CDR3 is TGTGCCAGCAGTTATGGAGACAGGGGAGGCGGATATGAAAAACTGTTTTTT. This encodes CASSYGDRGGGYEKLFF.

The gene calls are TRBV6-1 and TRBJ1-4, with D possibly matching TRBD1 (6 bases). The CDR3 is 16 amino acids. The V gene's germline CDR1 is MNHNS and CDR2 SASEGT. Trimming shortened V by 3 bases and J by 1 base, and 12 bases separated the two germline ends. CDR3 region: CASSEGWGRTNEKLFF. The CDR3 bases are TGTGCCAGCAGTGAGGGGTGGGGGCGAACTAATGAAAAACTGTTTTTT.

The V call is TRBV5-4, the J call TRBJ2-1, with D possibly being TRBD2 (5 bases). V shed 3 bases and J shed 3 bases, with 13 bases lying between them. CDR1 is SGHNT and CDR2 is YYREEE in the germline V gene (reference sequence). This CDR3 contains 15 residues. As DNA, the CDR3 is TGTGCCAGCAGCTCTCGGACTGCAATCTACAATGAGCAGTTCTTC. It yields the protein CASSSRTAIYNEQFF.

This chain uses TRBV18 with TRBJ2-3, with TRBD2 matching 9 bases. This CDR3 region has 15 residues. Germline V gene data show CDR1 as KGHSH and CDR2 as LQKENI. V was pared by 8 bases and J by 3 bases, with 9 bases of the junction left unmatched. CDR3 nucleotide sequence: TGTGCCAGCCGCACCGGTAGCGGGAGAACAGATACGCAGTATTTT. This gives the protein CASRTGSGRTDTQYF.

This clone was counted a single time. The CDR3 spells CSKGQGQAFF. The CDR3 nucleotides read TGCAGTAAGGGACAGGGACAAGCTTTCTTT. V gene TRBV20-1 combines with J gene TRBJ1-1; 9 bases agree with TRBD1. The germline V gene has CDR1 DFQATT and CDR2 SNEGSKA (reference sequence). This CDR3 contains 10 residues. The V gene end was trimmed by 8 bases and the J gene end by 9 bases; junction bases not matched to a gene: 4.

The chain links TRBV12-5 to TRBJ1-6; D unresolved. CDR1 LGHNT and CDR2 FRNRAP come from the germline V gene. Trimming removed 5 bases at V and 6 bases at J, with 17 bases between. CDR3 length: 16 residues. DNA for the CDR3: TGTGCTAGTGGTCGGGTGGGGTCGGGGAGTAATTCACCCCTCCACTTT. This translates into CASGRVGSGSNSPLHF.

The V and J genes are TRBV7-9 and TRBJ2-2; perhaps TRBD1 as D (6 bases). Trimming removed 3 bases from V and 1 base from J, with 9 bases in between. This CDR3 has 15 amino acids. CDR1 and CDR2 from the germline V gene are SEHNR and FQNEAQ (reference sequence). The CDR3 nucleotides are TGTGCCAGCAGCTTCCCGGGACAGAACACCGGGGAGCTGTTTTTT. Amino acids: CASSFPGQNTGELFF.

This chain connects TRBV6-1 to TRBJ1-1; D is unclear. V was shortened by 3 bases and J by 11 bases, with 16 bases between the two germline ends. The CDR3 extends over 13 amino acids. Germline lookup yields CDR1 MNHNS and CDR2 SASEGT. In DNA form, the CDR3 reads TGTGCCAGCAGTGAGGAGGCGGGTGGAGGCGCTTTCTTT. Protein product: CASSEEAGGGAFF.

The chain links TRBV7-2 to TRBJ2-2; D gene uncertain. V was clipped by 5 bases and J by 0 bases, with 10 bases between them. The CDR3 loop spans 15 amino acids. The germline CDR1 and CDR2 sequences are SGHTA and FQGNSA. The CDR3 is CASSRLVANTGELFF. The CDR3 DNA reads TGTGCCAGCAGCCGGCTAGTGGCGAACACCGGGGAGCTGTTTTTT.

V is TRBV6-2 or TRBV6-3 and J is TRBJ1-1; no firm D call. The V gene lost 2 bases and the J gene lost 4 bases, with 8 bases spanning the gap. CDR1 and CDR2 (germline): MNHEY, SVGEGT. The length of the CDR3 is 13 residues. The chain's CDR3 is CASSYVRGTEAFF. CDR3 nucleotides: TGTGCCAGCAGTTACGTACGGGGCACTGAAGCTTTCTTT.

This chain connects TRBV7-9 to TRBJ1-2; tentatively, D is TRBD1 (6 bases). V dropped 4 bases and J dropped 5 bases, with 14 bases sitting between them. CDR3 length equals 14 residues. Germline V gene lookup returns CDR1 SEHNR and CDR2 FQNEAQ (reference sequence). In DNA, the CDR3 is TGTGCCAGCAGCTATTCCGGGACACCATATGGCTACACCTTC. Protein product: CASSYSGTPYGYTF.

This clone was counted a single time. The V call is TRBV19, the J call TRBJ2-1; 8 bases are shared with TRBD2. This CDR3 spans 16 amino acids. After removal of 2 bases from V and 7 bases from J, the junction contained 10 bases not matched to a gene. Germline V gene data show CDR1 as LNHDA and CDR2 as SQIVND (reference sequence). The CDR3 nucleotides read TGTGCCAGTAGTATATCCCGAGCGGGAGTTAGGAATGAGCAGTTCTTC. This translates into CASSISRAGVRNEQFF.

This chain uses TRBV14 with TRBJ1-1; no clear D gene. Germline V gene sequence: CDR1 SGHDN, CDR2 FVKESK. This CDR3 spans 14 amino acids. The V end lost 2 bases, the J end lost 4 bases, and 11 bases lay between the germline ends. The CDR3 nucleotides are TGTGCCAGCAGCCAACAATCGGGGATCACTGAAGCTTTCTTT. Its translation is CASSQQSGITEAFF.

V is TRBV2 and J is TRBJ1-2; D ambiguous. V was cut by 5 bases and J by 8 bases, with 12 bases left in between. In germline, CDR1 is SNHLY, CDR2 FYNNEI. The CDR3 totals 12 residues. This CDR3 reads CASSPARSGYTF. Here the CDR3 DNA reads TGTGCCAGCAGTCCCGCGAGAAGCGGCTACACCTTC.

The chain is built from TRBV28 and TRBJ2-7; TRBD2 is a possible D gene (5 bases). Germline CDR1 is MDHEN and CDR2 is SYDVKM. The CDR3 has 14 amino acids. The ends were cut back, 5 bases at V and 2 bases at J, with 13 bases in the middle. CDR3 residues: CASSILHGAYEQYF. CDR3 nucleotides: TGTGCCAGCAGTATCCTTCACGGGGCCTACGAGCAGTACTTC.

The J gene is TRBJ2-1, the V gene TRBV28; TRBD2 is a possible D gene (6 bases). The V gene lost 5 bases and the J gene lost 0 bases, with 14 bases spanning the gap. CDR1 MDHEN and CDR2 SYDVKM come from the germline V gene. This CDR3 has 16 amino acids. In DNA, the CDR3 is TGTGCCAGCAGTCCTACTCGGGGGAGCTCCTACAATGAGCAGTTCTTC. The encoded protein is CASSPTRGSSYNEQFF.

V usage is TRBV15 and J usage is TRBJ2-1; TRBD2 agrees at 12 bases. V gave up 0 bases and J gave up 4 bases; unmatched junction bases: 22. Germline V gives CDR1 LNHNV, CDR2 YYDKDF (reference sequence). CDR3 length: 23 amino acids. The CDR3 nucleotides read TGTGCCACCAGCAGAGATCAGTGGGTCAGGACTAGCGGGAACGTCGCGGATTACAATGAGCAGTTCTTC. This encodes CATSRDQWVRTSGNVADYNEQFF. Variable domain in full (rest from reference TRBV15 and TRBJ2-1): DAMVIQNPRYQVTQFGKPVTLSCSQTLNHNVMYWYQQKSSQAPKLLFHYYDKDFNNEADTPDNFQSRRPNTSFCFLDIRSPGLGDTAMYLCATSRDQWVRTSGNVADYNEQFFGPGTRLTVL.

V and J are TRBV11-1 and TRBJ2-1; 12 nucleotides align to TRBD2. The CDR3 has 15 residues. In germline, CDR1 is SGHAT, CDR2 FQDESV (reference sequence). V shed 5 bases and J 4 bases; nucleotides not matched to a gene: 3. The CDR3 sequence is CASSMTSGSYNEQFF. DNA of the CDR3: TGTGCCAGCAGCATGACTAGCGGGAGTTACAATGAGCAGTTCTTC.